These 26 T cell receptor beta chains were sequenced from one sample in a study of cytomegalovirus exposure and HLA in healthy donors. The PCR employed 60 Vbeta primers together with 13 Jbeta primers. Clones were sequenced by immunoSEQ multiplex PCR, and TCRdb holds only the in-frame ones, with some missing. The sample includes about 140,000 clones, more than 70% of them seen just once. The sequencing sample was made of PBMCs. The receptors shown here come from a man aged 40-49 years in good health and CMV-seronegative.

The V gene is TRBV30, the J gene TRBJ2-5, with D unresolved. V was pared by 2 bases and J by 5 bases, with 9 bases between. The CDR3 has 12 residues. Germline V lookup: CDR1 GTSNPN, CDR2 SVGIG (reference sequence). CDR3 sequence (DNA): TGTGCCTGGAGTCCCTCTTCCGAGACCCAGTACTTC. Translation gives CAWSPSSETQYF.

This chain uses TRBV7-3 with TRBJ1-6, with D perhaps TRBD1 (5 bases). CDR1 and CDR2 (germline): SGHTA, FQGTGA. The CDR3 loop spans 15 amino acids. Trimming left V 0 bases short and J 7 bases short, with 10 bases between. CDR3 region: CASSLTLAGNSPLHF. The CDR3 DNA is TGTGCCAGCAGCTTAACGTTGGCAGGGAATTCACCCCTCCACTTT.

This chain links TRBV6-1 with TRBJ2-2, with 7 bases fitting TRBD1. The trim removed 7 bases at V and 2 bases at J, leaving 7 bases unmatched. Germline V gene sequence: CDR1 MNHNS, CDR2 SASEGT. The CDR3 is made up of 15 amino acids. The CDR3 here is CASIGQGVNTGELFF. The DNA for the CDR3 is TGTGCCAGCATCGGGCAGGGGGTTAACACCGGGGAGCTGTTTTTT.

This clone has only one observation. The chain links TRBV7-3 to TRBJ2-1; D remains ambiguous. The V and J ends lost 5 bases and 0 bases respectively, with 11 bases between them. Germline V lookup: CDR1 SGHTA, CDR2 FQGTGA. The CDR3 has 15 residues. In nucleotides, the CDR3 is TGTGCCAGCAGCCCCGAAATCAGCTCCTACAATGAGCAGTTCTTC. Its translation: CASSPEISSYNEQFF. The full variable domain, with the rest looked up from reference TRBV7-3 and TRBJ2-1, is GAGVSQTPSNKVTEKGKYVELRCDPISGHTALYWYRQSLGQGPEFLIYFQGTGAADDSGLPNDRFFAVRPEGSVSTLKIQRTERGDSAVYLCASSPEISSYNEQFFGPGTRLTVL.

This chain links TRBV18 with TRBJ2-1; the D is unclear. This CDR3 has 16 amino acids. Germline CDR1 is KGHSH and CDR2 is LQKENI. Trimming left V 6 bases short and J 0 bases short, with 15 bases between. The CDR3 DNA reads TGTGCCAGCTCCGATACCGGTAGTGCCTCCTACAATGAGCAGTTCTTC. Its translation is CASSDTGSASYNEQFF.

This clone has a handful of counts. The chain uses TRBV7-3 and TRBJ1-2; 11 positions agree with TRBD1. The germline V gene encodes CDR1 SGHTA and CDR2 FQGTGA. The CDR3 is made up of 15 amino acids. Trimming at V came to 5 bases and at J to 4 bases, leaving 6 bases not matched to a gene. The CDR3 nucleotides are TGTGCCAGCAGCCCAGGACAGGGGGCGGCCTATGGCTACACCTTC. Translated, it gives CASSPGQGAAYGYTF.

This chain uses TRBV7-9 with TRBJ2-1; weak D call: TRBD1 (6 bases). Germline V gene lookup returns CDR1 SEHNR and CDR2 FQNEAQ (reference sequence). V lost 5 bases and J 8 bases, leaving 25 bases between the germline ends. The CDR3 has 17 amino acids. CDR3 residues: CASSLRGRQGNSDEQFF. The DNA for the CDR3 is TGTGCCAGCAGCCTAAGGGGTCGGCAGGGGAATTCCGATGAGCAGTTCTTC.

The chain joins TRBV11-1 to TRBJ2-5, with D uncertain. V was clipped by 4 bases and J by 5 bases, with 11 bases between them. The length of the CDR3 is 13 residues. Germline V gene sequence: CDR1 SGHAT, CDR2 FQDESV (reference sequence). The CDR3 spells CASSSVQVETQYF. As DNA, the CDR3 is TGTGCCAGCAGCTCCGTGCAGGTCGAGACCCAGTACTTC.

The rearrangement joins TRBV6-6 to TRBJ2-5, with D maybe TRBD1 (6 bases). The germline V and J ends were trimmed by 2 bases and 5 bases, with 18 bases remaining between them. Germline lookup yields CDR1 MNHNY and CDR2 SVGAGI (reference sequence). The CDR3 has 16 residues. CDR3: CASSYLPPGRGETQYF. CDR3 DNA: TGTGCCAGCAGTTACCTTCCGCCGGGCAGGGGCGAGACCCAGTACTTC.

The V and J genes are TRBV28 and TRBJ1-2; TRBD1 is a possible D gene (5 bases). This CDR3 has 13 residues. From germline, CDR1 is MDHEN and CDR2 SYDVKM. Trimming took off 3 bases at V and 2 bases at J, with 7 bases between the two ends. CDR3 nucleotide sequence: TGTGCCAGCAGTTTGGCAGGGAACTATGGCTACACCTTC. Translating gives CASSLAGNYGYTF.

This clone was detected a few times. CDR3 region: CASSLGALDTGELFF. Here the CDR3 DNA reads TGTGCCAGCAGCTTAGGAGCGCTTGACACCGGGGAGCTGTTTTTT. V gene TRBV11-3 combines with J gene TRBJ2-2, with D unclear. The germline V gene encodes CDR1 SGHNT and CDR2 YENEEA. Trimming removed 1 base at V and 3 bases at J, with 9 bases between. The CDR3 runs to 15 residues. The entire variable domain, with the rest obtained from reference TRBV11-3 and TRBJ2-2, is as follows: EAGVVQSPRYKIIEKKQPVAFWCNPISGHNTLYWYLQNLGQGPELLIRYENEEAVDDSQLPKDRFSAERLKGVDSTLKIQPAELGDSAVYLCASSLGALDTGELFFGEGSRLTVL.

The J gene is TRBJ1-1, the V gene TRBV28, with D tentatively TRBD1 (5 bases). CDR3 size: 10 residues. V was cut by 8 bases and J by 7 bases, with 8 bases left in between. Germline CDR1 MDHEN, CDR2 SYDVKM. The CDR3 DNA is TGTGCCAGCGGACAATTTGAAGCTTTCTTT. Translation: CASGQFEAFF.

V and J are TRBV7-2 and TRBJ2-5; weak D call: TRBD1 (6 bases). V lost 3 bases, J lost 4 bases, and 12 bases lay in between. Per the germline V gene, CDR1 is SGHTA and CDR2 is FQGNSA. This CDR3 is 14 amino acids long. CDR3 coding DNA: TGTGCCAGCAGCTTGGCAGGGGACGCAGAGACCCAGTACTTC. Amino acid sequence: CASSLAGDAETQYF.

This rearrangement joins TRBV7-6 to TRBJ2-7; TRBD1 might be the D (5 bases). V dropped 0 bases and J dropped 5 bases, with 11 bases sitting between them. Germline CDR1 reads SGHVS; CDR2 reads FNYEAQ. This CDR3 comprises 14 residues. Here the CDR3 DNA reads TGTGCCAGCAGCTTAGCTTCAGGGTCTGACGAGCAGTACTTC. Protein sequence: CASSLASGSDEQYF.

This chain links TRBV2 with TRBJ1-3; 7 nucleotides agree with TRBD1. This CDR3 spans 17 amino acids. Germline V CDR1 and CDR2: SNHLY, FYNNEI. After removal of 4 bases from V and 3 bases from J, the junction contained 12 bases not matched to a gene. CDR3 coding DNA: TGTGCCAGCAGTGGAAGACAGGGTAGGCTGCGTGGAAACACCATATATTTT. Translation gives CASSGRQGRLRGNTIYF.

The chain joins TRBV7-9 to TRBJ1-1, with a tentative D call TRBD1 (5 bases). V was clipped by 1 base and J by 8 bases, with 11 bases between them. The CDR3 length is 13 residues. Looked up from germline, CDR1 is SEHNR and CDR2 is FQNEAQ (reference sequence). The chain's CDR3 is CASSLVATVEAFF. The CDR3 DNA reads TGTGCCAGCAGCTTAGTGGCGACAGTAGAAGCTTTCTTT.

This rearrangement joins TRBV6-5 to TRBJ2-7; a possible D gene is TRBD2 (6 bases). Germline loops: CDR1 MNHEY, CDR2 SVGAGI. V was shortened by 5 bases and J by 12 bases, with 17 bases between the two germline ends. The CDR3 is made up of 12 amino acids. CDR3 protein: CASSPRGAHPYF. CDR3 nucleotide sequence: TGTGCCAGCAGTCCCCGCGGGGCACATCCGTACTTC.

The rearrangement joins TRBV5-1 to TRBJ2-7, with TRBD2 matching over 8 bases. The CDR3 runs 14 residues. Looked up from germline, CDR1 is SGHRS and CDR2 is YFSETQ. V gave up 4 bases and J gave up 4 bases; unmatched junction bases: 7. The CDR3 bases are TGCGCCAGCAGCCCGAGCGGGAGTGGGTACGAGCAGTACTTC. Amino acids: CASSPSGSGYEQYF.

The chain links TRBV28 to TRBJ2-7; unclear D gene. The germline CDR1 and CDR2 sequences are MDHEN and SYDVKM. Trimming took 5 bases from V and 6 from J, leaving 8 bases between them. This CDR3 spans 11 amino acids. CDR3 loop: CASSDFGEQYF. The DNA of the CDR3 is TGTGCCAGCAGTGACTTCGGCGAGCAGTACTTC.

The chain employs TRBV30 and TRBJ2-7, with unresolved D. CDR3 length: 13 residues. Trimming stripped 4 bases from V and 7 bases from J, with 17 bases between. The germline V gene has CDR1 GTSNPN and CDR2 SVGIG (reference sequence). Written as DNA, the CDR3 is TGTGCCTGGACCTTTCACCCCGAGGTAGAGCAGTACTTC. Encoded protein: CAWTFHPEVEQYF. Full variable domain (remainder filled in from reference TRBV30 and TRBJ2-7): SQTIHQWPATLVQPVGSPLSLECTVEGTSNPNLYWYRQAAGRGLQLLFYSVGIGQISSEVPQNLSASRPQDRQFILSSKKLLLSDSGFYLCAWTFHPEVEQYFGPGTRLTVT.

The genes are TRBV7-8 and TRBJ2-2; 16 nucleotides align to TRBD2. Germline-derived CDR1 and CDR2 are SGHVS and FQNEAQ. J was trimmed by 0 bases and V by 5 bases; bases with no gene match: 9. The CDR3 loop spans 20 amino acids. CDR3 DNA sequence: TGTGCCAGCAGCACCGAATCCGGGACTAGCGGGAGGGCGAACACCGGGGAGCTGTTTTTT. Encoded protein: CASSTESGTSGRANTGELFF.

The chain uses TRBV7-2 and TRBJ2-3, with D unclear. This CDR3 has 13 residues. CDR1 and CDR2 (germline): SGHTA, FQGNSA. The germline V and J ends were trimmed by 5 bases and 1 base, with 7 bases remaining between them. CDR3: CASSGLGTDTQYF. CDR3 bases: TGTGCCAGCAGCGGGCTTGGCACAGATACGCAGTATTTT.

V usage is TRBV28 and J usage is TRBJ2-1; D gene ambiguous. Germline lookup yields CDR1 MDHEN and CDR2 SYDVKM. This CDR3 is built from 11 residues. V gave up 10 bases and J gave up 7 bases, with 11 bases separating them. As DNA, the CDR3 is TGTGCCAACCCCAACGCGAATGAGCAGTTCTTC. Protein product: CANPNANEQFF.

The chain is built from TRBV30 and TRBJ2-5; D gene uncertain. Germline V gene lookup returns CDR1 GTSNPN and CDR2 SVGIG (reference sequence). V was clipped by 5 bases and J by 4 bases, with 17 bases between them. The CDR3 has 14 residues. The CDR3 DNA reads TGTGCCTGGTCGACCAGTTTCCTAGGAGAGACCCAGTACTTC. This translates into CAWSTSFLGETQYF.

The chain couples TRBV5-4 to TRBJ2-5; D might be TRBD2 (6 bases). The ends were cut back, 0 bases at V and 8 bases at J, with 14 bases in the middle. CDR1 and CDR2 (germline): SGHNT, YYREEE (reference sequence). The CDR3 sequence is 14 residues long. CDR3 protein: CASSLDGGMVTQYF. The CDR3 DNA follows: TGTGCCAGCAGCTTGGACGGGGGAATGGTTACCCAGTACTTC.

The chain employs TRBV11-2 and TRBJ2-7; 10 nucleotides line up with TRBD2. This CDR3 has 14 residues. Trimming took 5 bases from V and 4 from J; bases not matched to a gene: 5. Germline V gives CDR1 SGHAT, CDR2 FQNNGV. The CDR3 is CASSNPSGGYEQYF. The CDR3 DNA reads TGTGCCAGCAGCAACCCTAGCGGGGGTTACGAGCAGTACTTC.